This TCR beta chain derives from a study of CD8 T cells in Susac syndrome (dated by TCRdb to between 2019 and 2020). Notes on the research overall: The study used repertoire sequencing to test whether antigen drove CD8+ T cell activation and differentiation in Susac syndrome. Study-wide findings and limitations: The TCR sequencing and HLA analysis was acknowledged to have included a relatively small number of individuals.

High-throughput TCR beta sequencing profiled peripheral blood CD8+ and CD4+ T cells from healthy donors, Susac syndrome patients and multiple sclerosis patients. Healthy donors were included as age- and sex-matched controls. Bulk CD8+ and CD4+ T cells were purified magnetically by negative isolation, whereas CD8+ TEMRA cells were enriched by FACS. Blood was collected in EDTA tubes and processed within 24 hours, with PBMCs isolated through density gradient centrifugation. PBMCs intended for TCR sequencing were frozen in liquid nitrogen and were later thawed in a 37 degrees C water bath. The sorted or isolated CD4+, CD8+ and CD8+ TEMRA cells reached a purity of at least 90%. RNA was extracted using the RNeasy kit, and 0.5 to 1 microgram was reverse transcribed with random hexamers. The immunoSEQ multiplex PCR assay, covering 54 Vbeta and 13 Jbeta segments, was used to amplify TCR beta CDR3 regions. Bias from PCR amplification was corrected by using a synthetic template baseline for primer optimization and for computational correction. On the study's bioinformatics: Reads were assigned to V, D and J genes according to IMGT and analyzed in immunoSEQ Analyzer, with only productive sequences retained. Clonality was computed as one minus Shannon entropy normalized by log2 of the number of productive unique sequences. For each patient and control, public and private clones were evaluated within the 100 most prevalent clones. Susac-specific clones were defined as absent from healthy and MS cohorts, over a thousand published viral clones and other ImmuneACCESS disease sequences. TCRdb redid the processing of the public reads, applying fastp at Q25 and MiXCR, and retained in-frame beta chains. Each CDR3 protein gets just one entry, which takes the most common genes and DNA from the rows behind it. The authors' filters were not applied to this entry. The sample table records roughly 150,000 distinct CDR3 sequences; 85% to 95% of these occur just once. The ten largest clones capture around 0.13% of the sample.

About this clonotype itself: No antigen is known for it. Base quality data are lacking; no much larger clone is found one base away.

Including cysteine and phenylalanine, the CDR3 has 17 amino acids. The DNA shown is the 51-base CDR3, in frame from base 1. The junction shows trimming of 0 bases on V and 9 bases on J, and the gene matches do not reach 12 bases of it. The germline V gene sets CDR1 to MGHRA and CDR2 to YSYEKL. What was sequenced was CD4+ T cells from PBMCs. The receptor chain draws on TRBV4-1 and TRBJ2-1; 9 of the junction bases match TRBD2. The source of this sequence is a human donor in good health. The DNA sequence is TGCGCCAGCAGCCAAGATGGTGGGCGGGGGGGCCAGTCTGAGCAGTTCTTC. This gives the protein CASSQDGGRGGQSEQFF.